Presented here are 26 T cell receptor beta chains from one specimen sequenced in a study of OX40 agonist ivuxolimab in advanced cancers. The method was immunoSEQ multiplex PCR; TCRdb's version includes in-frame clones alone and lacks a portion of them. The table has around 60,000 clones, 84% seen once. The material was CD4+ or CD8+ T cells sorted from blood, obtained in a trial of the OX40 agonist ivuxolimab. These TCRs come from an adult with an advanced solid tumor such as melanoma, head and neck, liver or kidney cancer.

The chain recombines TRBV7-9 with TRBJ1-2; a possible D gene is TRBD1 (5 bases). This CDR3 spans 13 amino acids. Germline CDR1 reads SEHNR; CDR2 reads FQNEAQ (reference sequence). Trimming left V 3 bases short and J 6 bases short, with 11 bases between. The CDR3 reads CASSFRAGHGYTF. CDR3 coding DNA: TGTGCCAGCAGCTTTAGGGCGGGGCATGGCTACACCTTC.

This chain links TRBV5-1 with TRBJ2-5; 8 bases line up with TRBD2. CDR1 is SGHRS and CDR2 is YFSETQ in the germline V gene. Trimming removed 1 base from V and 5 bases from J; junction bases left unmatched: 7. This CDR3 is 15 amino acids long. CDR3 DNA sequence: TGCGCCAGCAGCTTGACTAGCGGATGGGGGGAGACCCAGTACTTC. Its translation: CASSLTSGWGETQYF.

The DNA of the CDR3 is TGTGCCAGCAGCCCGGTCAGGGGGGGGCCGGATTGGGACCAGTTCTTC. It codes for CASSPVRGGPDWDQFF. The chain employs TRBV7-8 and TRBJ2-1, with D possibly called TRBD1 or TRBD2 (7 bases each). Germline values: CDR1 SGHVS, CDR2 FQNEAQ. V lost 5 bases to trimming and J lost 13 bases, with 27 bases between them. The CDR3 covers 16 residues.

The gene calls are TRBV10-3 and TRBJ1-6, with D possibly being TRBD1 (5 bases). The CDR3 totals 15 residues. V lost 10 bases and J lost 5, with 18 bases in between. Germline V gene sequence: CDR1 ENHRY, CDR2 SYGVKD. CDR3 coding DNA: TGTGCCACCGAACGGGGGGACGGTAATAATTCACCCCTCCACTTT. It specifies CATERGDGNNSPLHF.

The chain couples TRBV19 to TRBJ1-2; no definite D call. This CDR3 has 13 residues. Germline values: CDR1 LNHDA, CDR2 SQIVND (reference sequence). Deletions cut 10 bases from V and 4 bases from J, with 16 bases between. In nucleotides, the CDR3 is TGTGCCACCCTTAGCACACGACCCTATGGCTACACCTTC. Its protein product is CATLSTRPYGYTF.

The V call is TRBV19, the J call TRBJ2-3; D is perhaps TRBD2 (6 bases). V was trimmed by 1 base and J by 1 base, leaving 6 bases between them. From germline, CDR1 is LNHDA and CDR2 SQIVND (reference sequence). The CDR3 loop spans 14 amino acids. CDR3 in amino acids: CASSIAGGTDTQYF. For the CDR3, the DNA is TGTGCCAGTAGTATAGCGGGAGGCACAGATACGCAGTATTTT.

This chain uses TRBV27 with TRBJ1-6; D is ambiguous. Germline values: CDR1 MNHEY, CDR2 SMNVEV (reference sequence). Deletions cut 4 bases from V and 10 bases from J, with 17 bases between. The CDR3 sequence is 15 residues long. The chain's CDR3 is CASSSRTGPRSPLHF. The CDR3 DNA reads TGTGCCAGCAGTTCGAGAACCGGTCCTAGATCACCCCTCCACTTT.

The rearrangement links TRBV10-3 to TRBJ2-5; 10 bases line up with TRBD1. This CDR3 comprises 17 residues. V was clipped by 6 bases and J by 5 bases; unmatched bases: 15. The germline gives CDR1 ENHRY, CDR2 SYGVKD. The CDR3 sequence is CAIRPHARDRGGETQYF. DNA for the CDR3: TGTGCCATCAGACCTCACGCCCGGGACAGGGGTGGGGAGACCCAGTACTTC.

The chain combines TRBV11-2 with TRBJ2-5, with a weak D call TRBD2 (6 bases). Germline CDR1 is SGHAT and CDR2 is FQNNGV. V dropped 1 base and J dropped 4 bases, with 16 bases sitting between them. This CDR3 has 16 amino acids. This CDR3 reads CASSLGTGLRGETQYF. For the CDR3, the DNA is TGTGCCAGCAGCTTAGGTACGGGACTTCGGGGAGAGACCCAGTACTTC.

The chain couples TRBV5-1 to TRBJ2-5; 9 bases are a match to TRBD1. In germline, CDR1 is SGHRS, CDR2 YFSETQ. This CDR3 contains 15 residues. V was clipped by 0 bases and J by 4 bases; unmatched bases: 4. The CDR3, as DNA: TGCGCCAGCAGCTTGGGGACAGGGGTGGGAGAGACCCAGTACTTC. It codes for CASSLGTGVGETQYF. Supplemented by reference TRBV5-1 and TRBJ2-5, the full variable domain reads KAGVTQTPRYLIKTRGQQVTLSCSPISGHRSVSWYQQTPGQGLQFLFEYFSETQRNKGNFPGRFSGRQFSNSRSEMNVSTLELGDSALYLCASSLGTGVGETQYFGPGTRLLVL.

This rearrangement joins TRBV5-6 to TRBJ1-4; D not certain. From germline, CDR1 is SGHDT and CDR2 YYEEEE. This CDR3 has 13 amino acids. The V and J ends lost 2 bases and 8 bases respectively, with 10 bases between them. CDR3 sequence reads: CASSFTGREKLFF. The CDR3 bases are TGTGCCAGCAGCTTTACGGGTAGGGAAAAACTGTTTTTT. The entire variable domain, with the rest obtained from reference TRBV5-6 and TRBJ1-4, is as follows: DAGVTQSPTHLIKTRGQQVTLRCSPKSGHDTVSWYQQALGQGPQFIFQYYEEEERQRGNFPDRFSGHQFPNYSSELNVNALLLGDSALYLCASSFTGREKLFFGSGTQLSVL.

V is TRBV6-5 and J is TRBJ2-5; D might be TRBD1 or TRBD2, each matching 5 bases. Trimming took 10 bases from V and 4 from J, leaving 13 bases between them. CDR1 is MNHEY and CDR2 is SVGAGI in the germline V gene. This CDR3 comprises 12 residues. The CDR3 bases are TGTGCCACCGGATGGGGGTCAGAGACCCAGTACTTC. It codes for CATGWGSETQYF.

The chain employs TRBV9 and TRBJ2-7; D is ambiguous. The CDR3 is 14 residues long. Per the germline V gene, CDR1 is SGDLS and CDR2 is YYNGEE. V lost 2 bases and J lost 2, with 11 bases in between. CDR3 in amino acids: CASSVQANPYEQYF. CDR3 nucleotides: TGTGCCAGCAGCGTGCAGGCGAATCCCTACGAGCAGTACTTC.

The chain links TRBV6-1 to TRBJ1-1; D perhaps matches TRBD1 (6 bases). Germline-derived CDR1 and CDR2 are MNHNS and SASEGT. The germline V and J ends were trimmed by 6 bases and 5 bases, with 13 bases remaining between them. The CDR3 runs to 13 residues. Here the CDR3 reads CASRSSGVTEAFF. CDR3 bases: TGTGCCAGCAGAAGCTCAGGGGTTACTGAAGCTTTCTTT.

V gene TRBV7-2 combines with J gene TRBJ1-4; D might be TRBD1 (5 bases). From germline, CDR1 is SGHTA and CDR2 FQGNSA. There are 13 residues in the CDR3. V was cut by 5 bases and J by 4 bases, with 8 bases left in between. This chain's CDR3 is CASSRGGNEKLFF. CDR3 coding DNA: TGTGCCAGCAGCCGGGGGGGTAATGAAAAACTGTTTTTT.

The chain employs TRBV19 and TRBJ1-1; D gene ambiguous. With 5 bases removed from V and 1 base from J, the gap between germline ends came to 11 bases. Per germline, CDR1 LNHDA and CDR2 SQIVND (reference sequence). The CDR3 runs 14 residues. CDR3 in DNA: TGTGCCAGTAGTTTCCTTGACACGAACACTGAAGCTTTCTTT. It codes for CASSFLDTNTEAFF. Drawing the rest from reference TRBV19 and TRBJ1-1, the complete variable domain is DGGITQSPKYLFRKEGQNVTLSCEQNLNHDAMYWYRQDPGQGLRLIYYSQIVNDFQKGDIAEGYSVSREKKESFPLTVTSAQKNPTAFYLCASSFLDTNTEAFFGQGTRLTVV.

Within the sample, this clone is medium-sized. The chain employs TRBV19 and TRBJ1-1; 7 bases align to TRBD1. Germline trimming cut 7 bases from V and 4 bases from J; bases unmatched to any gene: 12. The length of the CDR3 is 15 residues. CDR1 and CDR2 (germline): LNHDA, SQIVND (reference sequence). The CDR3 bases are TGTGCCAGTACCCCTTTCCCGACAGGGAGCACTGAAGCTTTCTTT. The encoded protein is CASTPFPTGSTEAFF.

CDR3 sequence reads: CASSPRTSGGVVGIQYF. In DNA, the CDR3 is TGTGCCAGCAGCCCCCGGACTAGCGGGGGGGTGGTGGGCATTCAGTACTTC. V and J are TRBV7-2 and TRBJ2-4; 15 bases are a match to TRBD2. This CDR3 comprises 17 residues. The V and J ends lost 5 bases and 9 bases, in that order; junction bases with no gene match: 11. Germline-derived CDR1 and CDR2 are SGHTA and FQGNSA.

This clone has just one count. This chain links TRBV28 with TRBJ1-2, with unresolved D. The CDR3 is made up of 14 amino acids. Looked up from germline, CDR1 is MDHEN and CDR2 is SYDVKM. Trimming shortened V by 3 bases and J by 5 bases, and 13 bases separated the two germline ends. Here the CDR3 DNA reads TGTGCCAGCAGTTTCCCGGGAGGCTCATATGGCTACACCTTC. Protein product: CASSFPGGSYGYTF.

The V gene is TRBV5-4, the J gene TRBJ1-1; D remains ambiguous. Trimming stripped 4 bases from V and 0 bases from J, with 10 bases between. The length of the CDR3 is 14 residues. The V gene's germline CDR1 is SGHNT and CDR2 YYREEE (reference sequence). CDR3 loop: CASSPSWLNTEAFF. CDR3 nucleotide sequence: TGTGCCAGCAGCCCCTCATGGCTGAACACTGAAGCTTTCTTT.

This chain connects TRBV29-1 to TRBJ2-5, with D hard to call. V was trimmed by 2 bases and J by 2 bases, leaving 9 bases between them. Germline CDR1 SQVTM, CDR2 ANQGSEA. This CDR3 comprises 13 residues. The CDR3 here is CSVEIAVQETQYF. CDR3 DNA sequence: TGCAGCGTTGAAATAGCAGTACAAGAGACCCAGTACTTC.

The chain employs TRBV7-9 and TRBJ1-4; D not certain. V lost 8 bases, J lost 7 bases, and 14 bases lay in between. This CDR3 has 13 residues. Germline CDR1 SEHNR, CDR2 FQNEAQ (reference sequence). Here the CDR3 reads CASGLRVGEKLFF. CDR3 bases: TGTGCCAGCGGACTTCGGGTCGGTGAAAAACTGTTTTTT.

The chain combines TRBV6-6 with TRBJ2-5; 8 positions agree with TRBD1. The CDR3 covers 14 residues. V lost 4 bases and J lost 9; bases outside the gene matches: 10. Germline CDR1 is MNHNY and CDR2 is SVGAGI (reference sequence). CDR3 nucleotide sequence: TGTGCCAGCAGTTGGACAGGGCTTGGTCAGGCCCAGTACTTC. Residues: CASSWTGLGQAQYF.

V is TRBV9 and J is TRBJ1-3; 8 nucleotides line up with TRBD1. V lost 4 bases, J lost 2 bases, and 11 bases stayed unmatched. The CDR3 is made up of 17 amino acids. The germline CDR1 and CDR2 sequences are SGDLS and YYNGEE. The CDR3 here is CASSSGTGLGAGNTIYF. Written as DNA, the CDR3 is TGTGCCAGCAGCTCCGGGACAGGTTTGGGAGCTGGAAACACCATATATTTT.

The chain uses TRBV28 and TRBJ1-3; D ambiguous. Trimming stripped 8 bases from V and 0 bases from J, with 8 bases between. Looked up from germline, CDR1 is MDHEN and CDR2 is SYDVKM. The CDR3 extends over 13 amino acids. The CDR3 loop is CASGIFSGNTIYF. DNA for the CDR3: TGTGCCAGCGGCATCTTCTCTGGAAACACCATATATTTT.

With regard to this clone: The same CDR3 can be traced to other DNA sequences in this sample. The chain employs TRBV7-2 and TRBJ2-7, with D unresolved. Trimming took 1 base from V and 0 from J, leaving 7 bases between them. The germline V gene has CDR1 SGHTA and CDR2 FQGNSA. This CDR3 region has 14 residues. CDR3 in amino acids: CASSLDRSSYEQYF. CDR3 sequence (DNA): TGTGCCAGCAGCTTAGACAGAAGCTCCTACGAGCAGTACTTC.